What follows describes a single T cell receptor (beta chain). Its antigen specificity is not known. The record has no base qualities; no much larger clone is one base away. The entry originates in a study of T-cell reconstitution after alpha-beta-depleted transplantation in children listed by TCRdb under 2016. Regarding the research as a whole: Using TCR repertoire profiling, the study quantitatively followed how T-cell immune reconstitution unfolded in children after TCRalphabeta/CD19-depleted allogeneic hematopoietic cell transplantation.

Receptors were amplified or captured by PCR. TCRdb shows the sequencer as Illumina HiSeq 2500. TCR libraries were prepared with molecular barcoding, using unique molecular identifiers to normalize TCRbeta repertoire quantification. TCRdb reprocessing: public reads trimmed at Q25 with fastp, clones called with MiXCR, in-frame beta chains kept. Each CDR3 protein gets just one entry, which takes the most common genes and DNA from the rows behind it. Recorded for this sample are roughly 500,000 distinct CDR3 sequences; 32% of them occurred a single time. Of the sample, around 2.5% falls within the top ten clones. In the germline V gene, CDR1 corresponds to SGDLS and CDR2 to YYNGEE. V is pruned by 2 bases and J by 4 bases, leaving 5 bases of the junction without a gene match. CDR3 length: 16 amino acids, cysteine to phenylalanine. Only CDR3 DNA remains: 48 bases, in frame from the first base.

The sequences come from PBMCs from the stem cell graft donor, collected from the stem cell graft. The origin of this receptor is a human donor who donated a stem cell graft to a child with aplastic anemia. The chain was built from TRBV9 and TRBJ2-5, with 13 junctional bases fitting TRBD2. For the CDR3, the sequence is CASSVGLAGVRETQYF. The sequenced DNA: TGTGCCAGCAGCGTTGGACTAGCGGGAGTTCGAGAGACCCAGTACTTC.